These 27 T cell receptor beta chains share one sample of origin, sequenced in a study of CD8 T cells in Susac syndrome. A quantity of about 0.5 to 1 ug RNA underwent reverse transcription using random hexamers. A single record per CDR3 protein comes from TCRdb applying MiXCR to the immunoSEQ multiplex PCR reads. The sample lists approximately 150,000 distinct CDR3 sequences, approximately 95% seen once, with approximately 0.11% in the top ten. What was sequenced was CD4+ T cells from PBMCs. The source of these receptors is a human donor with multiple sclerosis.

This rearrangement joins TRBV20-1 to TRBJ1-2, with 11 bases fitting TRBD1. This CDR3 spans 14 amino acids. The trim removed 5 bases at V and 3 bases at J, leaving 5 bases unmatched. In germline, CDR1 is DFQATT, CDR2 SNEGSKA (reference sequence). This CDR3 reads CSARRTGGDYGYTF. The CDR3 DNA is TGCAGTGCTCGAAGGACAGGGGGCGACTATGGCTACACCTTC.

The chain employs TRBV29-1 and TRBJ2-3; D gene unclear. The CDR3 runs 12 residues. Trimming stripped 3 bases from V and 4 bases from J, with 8 bases between. Per germline, CDR1 SQVTM and CDR2 ANQGSEA. CDR3 in DNA: TGCAGCGTTGAGCTGTTGGCAGATACGCAGTATTTT. This codes for CSVELLADTQYF.

The V call is TRBV24-1, the J call TRBJ2-5; D might be TRBD2 (6 bases). Trimming removed 5 bases at V and 4 bases at J, with 10 bases between. The germline gives CDR1 KGHDR, CDR2 SFDVKD. The CDR3 extends over 13 amino acids. CDR3 region: CATSGQGGETQYF. The CDR3 nucleotides are TGTGCCACCAGTGGGCAGGGAGGAGAGACCCAGTACTTC.

The rearrangement links TRBV5-1 to TRBJ1-1; D is ambiguous. Trimming shortened V by 0 bases and J by 1 base, and 10 bases separated the two germline ends. This CDR3 contains 15 residues. Looked up from germline, CDR1 is SGHRS and CDR2 is YFSETQ. The CDR3 reads CASSLEVIPNTEAFF. The CDR3 DNA reads as TGCGCCAGCAGCTTGGAAGTGATTCCGAACACTGAAGCTTTCTTT. The entire variable domain, with the rest obtained from reference TRBV5-1 and TRBJ1-1, is as follows: KAGVTQTPRYLIKTRGQQVTLSCSPISGHRSVSWYQQTPGQGLQFLFEYFSETQRNKGNFPGRFSGRQFSNSRSEMNVSTLELGDSALYLCASSLEVIPNTEAFFGQGTRLTVV.

The chain is built from TRBV20-1 and TRBJ2-7, with D possibly being TRBD2 (5 bases). This CDR3 comprises 13 residues. Trimming pared 3 bases from V and 6 bases from J, leaving 15 bases between. CDR1 and CDR2 from the germline V gene are DFQATT and SNEGSKA (reference sequence). CDR3 coding DNA: TGCAGTGCTAGTCCCAGCGGAGGCGGCGAGCAGTACTTC. Its protein product is CSASPSGGGEQYF.

The chain employs TRBV5-1 and TRBJ2-7; 11 positions agree with TRBD1. The ends lost 3 bases at V and 2 bases at J; junction bases unmatched: 7. CDR1 is SGHRS and CDR2 is YFSETQ in the germline V gene. The CDR3 extends over 16 amino acids. This CDR3 reads CASSSGTGGGTYEQYF. In nucleotides, the CDR3 is TGCGCCAGCAGCTCGGGGACAGGGGGTGGTACCTACGAGCAGTACTTC.

V and J are TRBV3-1 and TRBJ2-3; weak D call: TRBD2 (5 bases). The CDR3 runs 16 residues. In germline, CDR1 is LGHDT, CDR2 YNNKEL (reference sequence). Trimming cost V 1 base and J 1 base, with 12 bases left between them. The DNA of the CDR3 is TGTGCCAGCAGCCAAGCAAGACTAAGAGGCACAGATACGCAGTATTTT. It encodes CASSQARLRGTDTQYF.

This chain joins TRBV29-1 and TRBJ2-1, with 9 bases lining up with TRBD1. The CDR3 has 16 residues. Unmatched junction bases numbered 11, after V lost 7 bases and J lost 1 base. The germline V gene has CDR1 SQVTM and CDR2 ANQGSEA. CDR3 loop: CSAVGQGRGSYNEQFF. In DNA form, the CDR3 reads TGCAGCGCCGTGGGACAGGGCAGGGGTTCCTACAATGAGCAGTTCTTC.

V and J are TRBV3-1 and TRBJ1-6, with D perhaps matching TRBD1 (5 bases). Trimming cost V 4 bases and J 9 bases, with 13 bases left between them. The CDR3 loop spans 14 amino acids. CDR1 is LGHDT, CDR2 YNNKEL, per germline (reference sequence). This CDR3 is CASSPGQSTSPLHF. The DNA for the CDR3 is TGTGCCAGCAGCCCGGGGCAGTCTACTTCACCCCTCCACTTT.

This chain links TRBV20-1 with TRBJ2-7; perhaps TRBD1 as D (6 bases). The CDR3 is 14 amino acids. The ends were cut back, 0 bases at V and 2 bases at J, with 11 bases in the middle. Germline V gene sequence: CDR1 DFQATT, CDR2 SNEGSKA (reference sequence). The CDR3 DNA follows: TGCAGTGCTAGAGATCGTGCAGGGGCCTACGAGCAGTACTTC. Protein product: CSARDRAGAYEQYF.

This clonotype was observed once. J is TRBJ1-1 and V is TRBV30; maybe TRBD1 (5 bases). Germline CDR1 reads GTSNPN; CDR2 reads SVGIG (reference sequence). Between the trimmed V and J ends, which lost 0 bases and 5 bases, there was a span of 10 bases. The CDR3 covers 13 residues. The CDR3 DNA follows: TGTGCCTGGAGTGTACCGCAGGGAACTGAAGCTTTCTTT. Its translation: CAWSVPQGTEAFF.

The chain has TRBV20-1 and TRBJ2-6; D is uncertain. This CDR3 has 20 amino acids. In germline, CDR1 is DFQATT, CDR2 SNEGSKA (reference sequence). V shed 1 base and J shed 0 bases, with 22 bases lying between them. The chain's CDR3 is CSARVLHSKALSSGANVLTF. CDR3 bases: TGCAGTGCTAGAGTGTTACACAGCAAGGCGTTAAGCTCTGGGGCCAACGTCCTGACTTTC.

This clonotype was observed a single time. V and J are TRBV19 and TRBJ1-6; D possibly corresponds to TRBD1 (5 bases). The CDR3 sequence is 13 residues long. CDR1 and CDR2 (germline): LNHDA, SQIVND (reference sequence). Trimming removed 9 bases from V and 7 bases from J, with 13 bases in between. The CDR3 region is CARGRGFNSPLHF. CDR3 coding DNA: TGTGCCAGGGGACGGGGTTTCAATTCACCCCTCCACTTT.

This sequence joins TRBV7-9 and TRBJ1-1; 7 bases match TRBD1. The CDR3 is 10 residues long. CDR1 and CDR2 from the germline V gene are SEHNR and FQNEAQ (reference sequence). The V gene end was trimmed by 8 bases and the J gene end by 8 bases; junction bases not matched to a gene: 2. This CDR3 is CASEGAEAFF. The CDR3 region has the DNA TGTGCCAGCGAGGGGGCGGAAGCTTTCTTT.

V and J are TRBV9 and TRBJ2-7; 12 bases line up with TRBD2. The germline gives CDR1 SGDLS, CDR2 YYNGEE. The CDR3 covers 15 residues. The ends lost 3 bases at V and 2 bases at J; junction bases unmatched: 3. CDR3 coding DNA: TGTGCCAGCAGCGGGGGGACTAGCGGGCCCTACGAGCAGTACTTC. This encodes CASSGGTSGPYEQYF.

The gene calls are TRBV20-1 and TRBJ2-5, with 7 bases matching TRBD1. The CDR3 totals 13 residues. The V gene's germline CDR1 is DFQATT and CDR2 SNEGSKA (reference sequence). After removal of 1 base from V and 3 bases from J, the junction contained 2 bases not matched to a gene. The CDR3 nucleotides read TGCAGTGCTAGAGGTCAGGGGGAAGAGACCCAGTACTTC. Translating gives CSARGQGEETQYF.

The V gene is TRBV5-6, the J gene TRBJ1-5; no firm D call. The germline V and J ends were trimmed by 4 bases and 4 bases, with 12 bases remaining between them. The CDR3 consists of 14 residues. Germline CDR1 reads SGHDT; CDR2 reads YYEEEE. CDR3 residues: CASSVGIANQPQHF. Here the CDR3 DNA reads TGTGCCAGCAGCGTGGGGATCGCAAATCAGCCCCAGCATTTT. Drawing the rest from reference TRBV5-6 and TRBJ1-5, the complete variable domain is DAGVTQSPTHLIKTRGQQVTLRCSPKSGHDTVSWYQQALGQGPQFIFQYYEEEERQRGNFPDRFSGHQFPNYSSELNVNALLLGDSALYLCASSVGIANQPQHFGDGTRLSIL.

The J gene is TRBJ1-2, the V gene TRBV9; the D is unclear. Germline V gene lookup returns CDR1 SGDLS and CDR2 YYNGEE. V was pared by 4 bases and J by 2 bases, with 15 bases between. This CDR3 spans 15 amino acids. CDR3 sequence: CASSLDPAPNYGYTF. CDR3 coding DNA: TGTGCCAGCAGCTTAGACCCAGCACCCAACTATGGCTACACCTTC.

V usage is TRBV27 and J usage is TRBJ2-7, with 10 bases fitting TRBD2. Germline V CDR1 and CDR2: MNHEY, SMNVEV (reference sequence). CDR3 size: 13 residues. V dropped 10 bases and J dropped 11; count of bases not matched to a gene: 14. The CDR3, as DNA: TGTGCCACCCAAAGTGGGACTAGCGTTCTGAAGTACTTC. Translating it yields CATQSGTSVLKYF.

This chain joins TRBV6-5 and TRBJ1-3; D possibly corresponds to TRBD1 (5 bases). CDR3 size: 15 residues. V lost 6 bases to trimming and J lost 0 bases, with 12 bases between them. Germline CDR1 reads MNHEY; CDR2 reads SVGAGI. CDR3 amino acids: CASSPGLHSGNTIYF. The CDR3 DNA sequence: TGTGCCAGCAGCCCGGGACTGCACTCTGGAAACACCATATATTTT.

The chain links TRBV6-1 to TRBJ2-3, with D perhaps TRBD2 (6 bases). The V and J ends lost 6 bases and 1 base respectively, with 17 bases between them. CDR1 and CDR2 (germline): MNHNS, SASEGT. This CDR3 comprises 16 residues. The CDR3 DNA follows: TGTGCCAGCAGCCTACTGGTGGGAGGAGGCACAGATACGCAGTATTTT. Its translation: CASSLLVGGGTDTQYF.

V and J are TRBV29-1 and TRBJ2-1; D is ambiguous. The length of the CDR3 is 15 residues. The germline V gene encodes CDR1 SQVTM and CDR2 ANQGSEA. V was pared by 0 bases and J by 4 bases, with 13 bases between. The CDR3 loop reads CSVEDGQPLYNEQFF. The DNA for the CDR3 is TGCAGCGTTGAAGACGGGCAGCCCCTATACAATGAGCAGTTCTTC.

This sequence joins TRBV11-2 and TRBJ2-3, with 8 positions matching TRBD2. Germline loops: CDR1 SGHAT, CDR2 FQNNGV. With 0 bases clipped from V and 4 bases from J, the junction kept 6 bases outside the gene matches. CDR3 length: 16 amino acids. CDR3 region: CASSLDRTTSADTQYF. CDR3 nucleotide sequence: TGTGCCAGCAGCTTAGATCGGACGACTAGCGCAGATACGCAGTATTTT.

The rearrangement uses TRBV20-1 and TRBJ2-5; 10 bases are a match to TRBD2. CDR1 DFQATT and CDR2 SNEGSKA come from the germline V gene (reference sequence). V dropped 8 bases and J dropped 4; count of bases not matched to a gene: 7. This CDR3 has 13 amino acids. CDR3 in DNA: TGCAGTACAAGCGGGAGGGCCGCAGAGACCCAGTACTTC. It translates to CSTSGRAAETQYF.

This chain joins TRBV9 and TRBJ1-1, with 8 bases fitting TRBD1. The CDR3 consists of 14 residues. Per germline, CDR1 SGDLS and CDR2 YYNGEE. V shed 3 bases and J 5 bases; nucleotides not matched to a gene: 6. The CDR3 region is CASSAVRGRTEAFF. As DNA, the CDR3 is TGTGCCAGCAGCGCGGTCAGGGGGCGTACTGAAGCTTTCTTT.

The V call is TRBV29-1, the J call TRBJ2-6; 7 bases align to TRBD1. V dropped 0 bases and J dropped 2; count of bases not matched to a gene: 4. This CDR3 contains 16 residues. Germline V lookup: CDR1 SQVTM, CDR2 ANQGSEA. CDR3 region: CSVEEGQGAGANVLTF. The CDR3 nucleotides read TGCAGCGTTGAAGAGGGGCAGGGGGCTGGGGCCAACGTCCTGACTTTC.

This chain links TRBV2 with TRBJ1-1; TRBD1 is a possible D gene (6 bases). Trimming took 5 bases from V and 5 from J, leaving 15 bases between them. Germline V lookup: CDR1 SNHLY, CDR2 FYNNEI. This CDR3 contains 14 residues. CDR3 residues: CASSLQGSRTEAFF. CDR3 coding DNA: TGTGCCAGCAGTCTCCAGGGGAGTAGGACTGAAGCTTTCTTT.